This T cell receptor beta chain was sequenced during a study of identical twins. The study's findings and limits: Whereas memory repertoires showed no such difference, abundant cord blood beta clonotypes carried fewer insertions. Out-of-frame beta sequences exhibited a weaker degree of excess twin sharing.

V dropped 3 bases and J dropped 7 bases, with 22 bases sitting between them. Germline V gene lookup returns CDR1 SGHTA and CDR2 FQGNSA. The CDR3 spans 17 residues. TCRdb ran MiXCR on the 5' RACE reads and lists one entry per CDR3 protein. The sample records approximately 630,000 distinct CDR3 sequences, about 7% being singletons. This clonotype was recorded many times. Its target is unknown. The same sample was also used in a study of yellow fever vaccine responses in identical twins. From that study: The authors reported partly convergent, partly personalized vaccine responses in identical twins.

This clonotype was sampled from a woman younger than 35 in good health. The sequencing input was PBMCs. The chain carries TRBV7-2 and TRBJ2-1; TRBD2 is a possible D gene (6 bases). The CDR3 loop reads CASSFNSVGTSTNEQFF. The CDR3 region has the DNA TGTGCCAGCAGCTTTAATTCAGTCGGGACTTCCACAAATGAGCAGTTCTTC.